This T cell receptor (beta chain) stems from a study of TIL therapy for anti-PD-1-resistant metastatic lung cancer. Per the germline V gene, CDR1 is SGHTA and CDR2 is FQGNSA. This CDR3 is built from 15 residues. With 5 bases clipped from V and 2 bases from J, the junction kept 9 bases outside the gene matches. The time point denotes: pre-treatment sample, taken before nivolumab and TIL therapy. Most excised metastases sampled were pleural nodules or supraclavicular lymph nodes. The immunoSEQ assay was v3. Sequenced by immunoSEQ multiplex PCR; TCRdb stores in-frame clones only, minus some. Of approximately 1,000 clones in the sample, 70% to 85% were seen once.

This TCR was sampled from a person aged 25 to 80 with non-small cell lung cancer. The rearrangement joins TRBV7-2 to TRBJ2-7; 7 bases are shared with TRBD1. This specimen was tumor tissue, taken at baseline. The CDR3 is CASSETGTAAYEQYF. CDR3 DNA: TGTGCCAGCAGCGAAACCGGGACAGCGGCCTACGAGCAGTACTTC.